The following is a TCR beta chain sequence with its context. The target of this receptor is not known. The record has no base qualities; no much larger clone is one base away. The data originate from a study of blood T cell repertoires in COVID-19 (dated by TCRdb to 2018 to 2020). Broadly, across the study: Collaborator samples came from the United States, Italy and Spain and covered acute and convalescent phases of COVID-19. Where available, HLA class I and class II types were obtained from metadata supplied by the sample provider rather than from assay-based typing. Deeply sampled blood TCRbeta repertoires from subjects exposed to, actively infected with, or recovered from COVID-19 were included in the dataset. Nearly every sample came with metadata listing a de-identified subject ID, COVID-19 status, age in years and sex. The samples were drawn from two sources: the first 160 participants of the ongoing ImmuneRACE study, and 1,000 to 1,500 subjects contributed by 6 global collaborators. The repertoires were made available in a free public database intended to serve as a resource for research on the immune response to SARS-CoV-2. The material from the prospective study consisted of cDNA or gDNA derived from T cells, B-cell-depleted T cells, or PBMCs. Findings and caveats that apply to the study as a whole: The amount of clinical and demographic metadata varied by source and participant and was provided uncurated.

Whole blood was collected in K2EDTA tubes by collaborating institutions according to the institutions' own protocols. Collaborator samples were shipped for TCRbeta analysis as frozen whole blood, isolated PBMCs, or DNA extracted from either sample type. The immunoSEQ Assay, a bias-controlled multiplex PCR, was used to amplify TCRbeta CDR3 regions from genomic DNA. As for how the authors treated the data: The number of nucleated cells in each sample was estimated from the amplification of reference gene primers within the assay. To quantify the absolute abundance of each unique TCRbeta CDR3 rearrangement, sequence reads were collapsed and filtered. For each sample, productive Simpson clonality was calculated as the square root of Simpson's diversity index across productive rearrangements. Not all clones reach the TCRdb copy of this immuneACCESS table, which keeps in-frame sequences only. Checked studies attribute under half of the gap to unresolved V genes and leave the rest unexplained. That table supplies the V and J calls and clone size; D and trimming were determined from the DNA. The sample records roughly 110,000 clones, about three quarters of which are singletons. Around 4.5% of the sample belongs to the ten largest clones.

This TCR derives from a man aged 65-85 years with acute or convalescent COVID-19. Sequencing was performed on peripheral blood.

The CDR3 region reads CASSLVSRADSLGTGELFF. The DNA sequence is TGCGCCAGCAGCTTGGTTTCCAGGGCCGACTCTCTGGGGACCGGGGAGCTGTTTTTT. The chain is encoded by TRBV5-1 joined to TRBJ2-2; tentative D gene TRBD1, with 5 bases matching. V loses 0 bases of germline sequence and J loses 5 bases, and the interval between the two ends is 23 bases. The CDR3 starts with the cysteine, ends with the phenylalanine, and has 19 residues. Just CDR3 DNA is preserved here, 57 bases in frame from base 1. The germline V gene provides CDR1 SGHRS and CDR2 YFSETQ.